This TCR beta chain originates from a study of CD8 T cells in ankylosing spondylitis. The germline V gene encodes CDR1 MGHRA and CDR2 YSYEKL. V lost 4 bases to trimming and J lost 5 bases, with 11 bases between them. The CDR3 spans 13 residues. TCRdb re-called the 5' RACE reads through MiXCR, storing one row per CDR3 protein. The table has about 340,000 distinct CDR3 sequences, roughly 15% seen once. The J gene is TRBJ1-1, the V gene TRBV4-1; TRBD1 might be the D (6 bases). This TCR derives from a male donor with ankylosing spondylitis or in good health (not recorded which). The material sequenced was blood, either unsorted or a sorted T cell fraction (not recorded which). Written as DNA, the CDR3 is TGCGCCAGCAGCCCCAGGGGTCTAACTGAAGCTTTCTTT. This translates into CASSPRGLTEAFF.